The 19 T cell receptor beta chains presented below share a single source sample, sequenced in a study of blood T cells in healthy people across ages. A J-beta primer mix and a sample-barcoded 5' primer were used in a second PCR of about 7 to 12 cycles. TCRdb itself ran the 5' RACE reads through MiXCR, one entry per CDR3 protein. The repertoire holds roughly 1,300,000 distinct CDR3 sequences, with around 59% as singletons. The sequenced sample was blood. These TCRs come from a young man in good health.

J is TRBJ2-4 and V is TRBV6-2 or TRBV6-3; D not resolved. With 4 bases removed from V and 6 bases from J, the gap between germline ends came to 10 bases. The CDR3 is 13 residues long. The V gene's germline CDR1 is MNHEY and CDR2 SVGEGT. DNA of the CDR3: TGTGCCAGCAGTTCTACAGCCTTAAACATTCAGTACTTC. This sequence encodes CASSSTALNIQYF.

V is TRBV20-1 and J is TRBJ2-7; TRBD2 matches 7 bases. Unmatched junction bases numbered 7, after V lost 5 bases and J lost 0 bases. The CDR3 is 14 residues long. The germline V gene has CDR1 DFQATT and CDR2 SNEGSKA (reference sequence). This CDR3 is CSAEPSGYSYEQYF. The CDR3 DNA reads as TGCAGTGCTGAACCTAGCGGATACTCCTACGAGCAGTACTTC.

The chain couples TRBV7-9 to TRBJ1-1; maybe TRBD1 (5 bases). The CDR3 length is 12 residues. Germline V gene lookup returns CDR1 SEHNR and CDR2 FQNEAQ (reference sequence). V gave up 10 bases and J gave up 1 base, with 10 bases separating them. CDR3 in amino acids: CATRGENTEAFF. The DNA of the CDR3 is TGTGCCACCCGGGGGGAGAACACTGAAGCTTTCTTT.

The V gene is TRBV5-1, the J gene TRBJ1-4; 8 bases match TRBD1. The germline CDR1 and CDR2 sequences are SGHRS and YFSETQ. The CDR3 extends over 22 amino acids. The junction had 19 bases not matched to a gene; V was cut back by 0 bases and J by 0 bases. The CDR3 sequence is CASSLESLITGGITATNEKLFF. The CDR3 DNA follows: TGCGCCAGCAGCTTGGAAAGCCTCATCACAGGGGGAATTACTGCAACTAATGAAAAACTGTTTTTT.

Only a few counts were recorded for this clonotype. One junction end does not reproduce the germline sequence, and a read error may be involved. J is TRBJ2-1 and V is TRBV12-3 or TRBV12-4; possibly TRBD1 for D (5 bases). The CDR3 covers 13 residues. Here the CDR3 DNA reads TGTGCCAGCAATTTAGTAGGGGCCAATGAGCAGTTCTTC. It codes for CASNLVGANEQFF.

The rearrangement uses TRBV30 and TRBJ1-2, with D perhaps TRBD1 (6 bases). The CDR3 is made up of 13 amino acids. Per germline, CDR1 GTSNPN and CDR2 SVGIG (reference sequence). Trimming removed 1 base from V and 1 base from J, with 7 bases in between. CDR3 nucleotides: TGTGCCTGGAGTGCAGGGGTTAACTATGGCTACACCTTC. It is translated as CAWSAGVNYGYTF.

The chain employs TRBV15 and TRBJ2-5, with 11 bases lining up with TRBD1. The CDR3 loop spans 16 amino acids. Trimming cost V 2 bases and J 4 bases; bases outside gene matches: 6. Germline lookup yields CDR1 LNHNV and CDR2 YYDKDF (reference sequence). In nucleotides, the CDR3 is TGTGCCACCAGCAGAAGGAGGGGACAGGGGGTAGAGACCCAGTACTTC. Protein product: CATSRRRGQGVETQYF.

This clonotype was observed a few times. This CDR3 is CASSSLGGLPHHEQYF. The CDR3 DNA sequence: TGCGCCAGCAGCTCCCTCGGCGGGCTCCCCCACCACGAGCAGTACTTC. V is TRBV4-1 and J is TRBJ2-4; possibly TRBD2 for D (5 bases). Judging by the DNA end, TRBJ2-7 fits better; the J call may be wrong. From germline, CDR1 is MGHRA and CDR2 YSYEKL. CDR3 size: 16 residues.

The count of this clonotype is one. The genes are TRBV28 and TRBJ1-5; 9 positions agree with TRBD1. Germline-derived CDR1 and CDR2 are MDHEN and SYDVKM. CDR3 size: 15 residues. Trimming took 5 bases from V and 6 from J; bases not matched to a gene: 8. CDR3 bases: TGTGCCAGCAGTCAAACAGGGGGCGGCTTTCAGCCCCAGCATTTT. It yields the protein CASSQTGGGFQPQHF.

This clonotype has more than one count but fewer than ten. The chain has TRBV9 and TRBJ1-1; perhaps TRBD1 as D (5 bases). Germline CDR1 reads SGDLS; CDR2 reads YYNGEE. Trimming cost V 5 bases and J 5 bases, with 16 bases left between them. CDR3 length equals 14 residues. CDR3 loop: CASSVVGGRTEAFF. CDR3 DNA: TGTGCCAGCAGTGTCGTGGGGGGGAGGACTGAAGCTTTCTTT. Looking up the rest from reference TRBV9 and TRBJ1-1 gives the full variable domain: DSGVTQTPKHLITATGQRVTLRCSPRSGDLSVYWYQQSLDQGLQFLIQYYNGEERAKGNILERFSAQQFPDLHSELNLSSLELGDSALYFCASSVVGGRTEAFFGQGTRLTVV.

The J gene is TRBJ2-3, the V gene TRBV5-1, with D maybe TRBD2 (7 bases). Germline-derived CDR1 and CDR2 are SGHRS and YFSETQ. Deletions cut 6 bases from V and 4 bases from J, with 15 bases between. CDR3 size: 14 residues. The CDR3 region is CASTTGGLADTQYF. The DNA for the CDR3 is TGCGCCAGCACGACCGGGGGGCTAGCAGATACGCAGTATTTT.

There are a few counts of this clonotype. J is TRBJ1-2 and V is TRBV4-1; D unclear. Trimming left V 0 bases short and J 5 bases short, with 10 bases between. This CDR3 region has 14 residues. The germline CDR1 and CDR2 sequences are MGHRA and YSYEKL. CDR3 DNA: TGCGCCAGCAGCCAAGAACGGGGAGGATATGGCTACACCTTC. Its translation is CASSQERGGYGYTF.

The chain is built from TRBV13 and TRBJ2-1; D uncertain. The V end was cut by 2 bases, the J end by 10 bases, with 12 bases between. There are 13 residues in the CDR3. Per germline, CDR1 PRHDT and CDR2 FYEKMQ (reference sequence). CDR3 region: CASSLYRDQEQFF. The CDR3 coding sequence is TGTGCCAGCAGCTTATATCGTGACCAGGAGCAGTTCTTC.

The chain links TRBV5-1 to TRBJ2-1; the D gene is possibly TRBD1 (5 bases). The closer fit of TRBJ2-7 to the DNA end suggests the J call may be wrong. CDR3 size: 15 residues. Germline V gene sequence: CDR1 SGHRS, CDR2 YFSETQ. The CDR3 spells CASSPGNPSYYEQYF. The CDR3 bases are TGCGCCAGCAGCCCAGGGAATCCCTCCTATTACGAGCAGTACTTC.

The V gene is TRBV10-3, the J gene TRBJ2-7; tentatively, D is TRBD2 (5 bases). The CDR3 runs 15 residues. The V end was cut by 4 bases, the J end by 0 bases, with 13 bases between. Germline-derived CDR1 and CDR2 are ENHRY and SYGVKD. DNA of the CDR3: TGTGCCATCAGTGTGGGCCAAGGGAGCTCCTACGAGCAGTACTTC. Residues: CAISVGQGSSYEQYF.

V usage is TRBV25-1 and J usage is TRBJ2-5, with D possibly called TRBD1 or TRBD2 (5 bases each). The germline V gene has CDR1 MGHDK and CDR2 SYGVNS. The V gene lost 3 bases and the J gene lost 0 bases, with 14 bases spanning the gap. The CDR3 consists of 16 residues. The CDR3 reads CASSDWGSGDQETQYF. The CDR3, as DNA: TGTGCCAGCAGTGATTGGGGCAGCGGCGACCAAGAGACCCAGTACTTC.

This sequence joins TRBV20-1 and TRBJ1-4; maybe TRBD1 (5 bases). This CDR3 contains 11 residues. Between the trimmed V and J ends, which lost 5 bases and 16 bases, there was a span of 17 bases. Per germline, CDR1 DFQATT and CDR2 SNEGSKA (reference sequence). For the CDR3, the DNA is TGCAGTGCTGCGCTGGGGGATCGAGGGTTTTTT. Translated: CSAALGDRGFF.

The chain carries TRBV11-2 and TRBJ2-6; 9 bases are a match to TRBD2. Germline V gene sequence: CDR1 SGHAT, CDR2 FQNNGV. This CDR3 has 20 residues. V lost 4 bases, J lost 0 bases, and 13 bases stayed unmatched. The CDR3 reads CASSSFPSGEIPSGANVLTF. The CDR3 nucleotides read TGTGCCAGCAGCTCCTTCCCTAGCGGGGAGATCCCCTCTGGGGCCAACGTCCTGACTTTC. Variable domain in full (rest from reference TRBV11-2 and TRBJ2-6): EAGVAQSPRYKIIEKRQSVAFWCNPISGHATLYWYQQILGQGPKLLIQFQNNGVVDDSQLPKDRFSAERLKGVDSTLKIQPAKLEDSAVYLCASSSFPSGEIPSGANVLTFGAGSRLTVL.

This clonotype was observed a single time. The CDR3 loop is CASSLPGKPPNEQFF. The CDR3 DNA sequence: TGTGCCAGCAGCTTACCGGGAAAGCCGCCTAATGAGCAGTTCTTC. The V and J genes are TRBV7-9 and TRBJ2-1; TRBD2 might be the D (5 bases). The CDR3 loop spans 15 amino acids. The V end lost 2 bases, the J end lost 7 bases, and 15 bases lay between the germline ends. Germline V gives CDR1 SEHNR, CDR2 FQNEAQ (reference sequence).